Shown below are 27 T cell receptor beta chains from a single sample sequenced in a study of cytomegalovirus exposure and HLA in healthy donors. The PCR used 60 Vbeta and 13 Jbeta primers. Method: immunoSEQ multiplex PCR; TCRdb's copy keeps in-frame clones and lacks some. The sample lists more than 100,000 clones; over 70% were seen once. The sequencing input was PBMCs. These receptors were taken from a woman between 18 and 29 years old in good health and CMV-seronegative.

This sequence joins TRBV5-5 and TRBJ1-2; possible D gene TRBD1, 6 bases. V was cut by 0 bases and J by 6 bases, with 6 bases left in between. Germline V gives CDR1 SGHKS, CDR2 YYEKEE (reference sequence). The CDR3 runs 12 residues. The CDR3 spells CASSLGQDGYTF. In DNA form, the CDR3 reads TGTGCCAGCAGCTTGGGACAGGATGGCTACACCTTC.

In this sample, this clone turned up a few times. V gene TRBV5-4 combines with J gene TRBJ2-3; D is possibly TRBD2 (6 bases). The germline V and J ends were trimmed by 2 bases and 3 bases, with 13 bases remaining between them. Germline loops: CDR1 SGHNT, CDR2 YYREEE (reference sequence). The CDR3 is 15 amino acids. CDR3: CASSLETSLTDTQYF. The CDR3 nucleotides read TGTGCCAGCAGCTTAGAAACTAGCTTGACAGATACGCAGTATTTT.

The rearrangement links TRBV27 to TRBJ2-7, with D possibly matching TRBD2 (7 bases). The CDR3 is made up of 13 amino acids. The germline V and J ends were trimmed by 7 bases and 6 bases, with 16 bases remaining between them. Germline CDR1 MNHEY, CDR2 SMNVEV (reference sequence). CDR3 sequence (DNA): TGTGCCAGCAAGCGCGGGGGCCTAGGCGAGCAGTACTTC. Translated: CASKRGGLGEQYF.

This sequence joins TRBV5-5 and TRBJ2-7; D gene ambiguous. From germline, CDR1 is SGHKS and CDR2 YYEKEE (reference sequence). The CDR3 consists of 12 residues. Trimming removed 0 bases at V and 6 bases at J, with 7 bases between. Here the CDR3 DNA reads TGTGCCAGCAGCTTGGCCTATTCCGAGCAGTACTTC. It translates to CASSLAYSEQYF.

This chain links TRBV7-9 with TRBJ1-4, with 10 bases identical to TRBD1. The CDR3 runs 14 residues. The germline V gene encodes CDR1 SEHNR and CDR2 FQNEAQ (reference sequence). Losses at the gene ends were 5 bases for V and 5 bases for J; bases not matched to a gene: 2. The CDR3 here is CASSQGQGNEKLFF. CDR3 DNA sequence: TGTGCCAGCAGCCAGGGACAGGGGAATGAAAAACTGTTTTTT.

This chain links TRBV7-9 with TRBJ1-1, with a weak D call TRBD1 (5 bases). Trimming stripped 5 bases from V and 1 base from J, with 11 bases between. The CDR3 covers 14 residues. From germline, CDR1 is SEHNR and CDR2 FQNEAQ (reference sequence). For the CDR3, the DNA is TGTGCCAGCAGCATCGGACACCAGAACACTGAAGCTTTCTTT. Amino acid sequence: CASSIGHQNTEAFF.

The CDR3 is CAWSPPGTSVSNNPLAWYF. The CDR3 DNA is TGTGCCTGGAGTCCCCCCGGGACTAGCGTGTCTAACAATCCCCTAGCCTGGTACTTC. This chain links TRBV30 with TRBJ2-7; 10 nucleotides align to TRBD2. Germline V lookup: CDR1 GTSNPN, CDR2 SVGIG (reference sequence). CDR3 size: 19 residues. V gave up 2 bases and J gave up 12 bases; unmatched junction bases: 28.

The chain links TRBV6-4 to TRBJ1-1, with D perhaps matching TRBD1 (5 bases). CDR1 MRHNA and CDR2 SNTAGT come from the germline V gene. The V end was cut by 6 bases, the J end by 0 bases, with 14 bases between. The CDR3 loop spans 15 amino acids. CDR3 region: CASRIEGELNTEAFF. Written as DNA, the CDR3 is TGTGCCAGCAGAATCGAAGGGGAATTGAACACTGAAGCTTTCTTT.

CDR3 sequence: CASSPYATNEKLFF. CDR3 bases: TGTGCCAGCAGCCCGTATGCAACTAATGAAAAACTGTTTTTT. The V gene is TRBV14, the J gene TRBJ1-4; D is unclear. The CDR3 is 14 residues long. Per the germline V gene, CDR1 is SGHDN and CDR2 is FVKESK. Trimming removed 4 bases from V and 0 bases from J, with 6 bases in between.

This clone came up a few times. The chain employs TRBV29-1 and TRBJ2-5, with TRBD1 identical over 7 bases. This CDR3 comprises 13 residues. Germline CDR1 is SQVTM and CDR2 is ANQGSEA. V shed 7 bases and J 2 bases; nucleotides not matched to a gene: 7. The CDR3: CSADRTGQETQYF. As DNA, the CDR3 is TGCAGCGCCGATCGGACAGGACAAGAGACCCAGTACTTC.

This clone was seen only a few times. The CDR3 nucleotides are TGTGCCAGCAGCGCGGGCCCTATGTCGAACACAGATACGCAGTATTTT. Its translation: CASSAGPMSNTDTQYF. This rearrangement joins TRBV5-4 to TRBJ2-3; TRBD2 is a possible D gene (5 bases). Germline CDR1 reads SGHNT; CDR2 reads YYREEE (reference sequence). Trimming took off 4 bases at V and 2 bases at J, with 17 bases between the two ends. This CDR3 is built from 16 residues.

This clone was counted a single time. V is TRBV7-2 and J is TRBJ1-2; D remains unclear. CDR3 length: 14 residues. V was pared by 5 bases and J by 5 bases, with 15 bases between. Germline V gene data show CDR1 as SGHTA and CDR2 as FQGNSA. The CDR3 nucleotides read TGTGCCAGCAGCCAACTGGGAGGGCCATATGGCTACACCTTC. The encoded protein is CASSQLGGPYGYTF.

CDR3 protein: CASSRSPNGNPPHEQFF. CDR3 nucleotide sequence: TGCGCCAGCAGTCGTTCCCCTAACGGGAATCCGCCCCATGAGCAGTTCTTC. This chain connects TRBV5-1 to TRBJ2-1; a possible D gene is TRBD2 (5 bases). The V end lost 5 bases, the J end lost 8 bases, and 26 bases lay between the germline ends. The CDR3 is 17 amino acids. Germline CDR1 reads SGHRS; CDR2 reads YFSETQ. Based on the CDR3 plus reference TRBV5-1 and TRBJ2-1, the full variable domain is KAGVTQTPRYLIKTRGQQVTLSCSPISGHRSVSWYQQTPGQGLQFLFEYFSETQRNKGNFPGRFSGRQFSNSRSEMNVSTLELGDSALYLCASSRSPNGNPPHEQFFGPGTRLTVL.

V is TRBV2 and J is TRBJ1-1; possibly TRBD1 for D (5 bases). Trimming took 6 bases from V and 6 from J, leaving 20 bases between them. There are 15 residues in the CDR3. The germline V gene encodes CDR1 SNHLY and CDR2 FYNNEI. The chain's CDR3 is CASSNEQGGMAEAFF. The CDR3 DNA reads as TGTGCCAGCAGCAACGAGCAGGGTGGGATGGCTGAAGCTTTCTTT. Looking up the rest from reference TRBV2 and TRBJ1-1 gives the full variable domain: EPEVTQTPSHQVTQMGQEVILRCVPISNHLYFYWYRQILGQKVEFLVSFYNNEISEKSEIFDDQFSVERPDGSNFTLKIRSTKLEDSAMYFCASSNEQGGMAEAFFGQGTRLTVV.

The chain couples TRBV7-6 to TRBJ1-3; D is unresolved. The CDR3 loop spans 14 amino acids. V was shortened by 1 base and J by 4 bases, with 8 bases between the two germline ends. Germline-derived CDR1 and CDR2 are SGHVS and FNYEAQ. CDR3 residues: CASSLGRGGNTIYF. The CDR3 DNA reads TGTGCCAGCAGCTTAGGTAGAGGGGGAAACACCATATATTTT.

V gene TRBV5-1 combines with J gene TRBJ2-2; D gene uncertain. Trimming pared 0 bases from V and 0 bases from J, leaving 6 bases between. This CDR3 region has 15 residues. Germline values: CDR1 SGHRS, CDR2 YFSETQ. CDR3: CASSLVGSNTGELFF. The CDR3 DNA is TGCGCCAGCAGCTTGGTGGGCTCGAACACCGGGGAGCTGTTTTTT.

The CDR3 is CASTTDRGRSYGYTF. The CDR3 DNA follows: TGTGCCAGCACCACGGACAGGGGGCGATCCTATGGCTACACCTTC. This chain links TRBV6-1 with TRBJ1-2, with TRBD1 matching 11 bases. Per the germline V gene, CDR1 is MNHNS and CDR2 is SASEGT. V was pared by 7 bases and J by 4 bases, with 8 bases of the junction left unmatched. The CDR3 spans 15 residues.

The chain carries TRBV5-6 and TRBJ2-7, with D possibly TRBD1 on 6 matching bases. The CDR3 covers 14 residues. CDR1 SGHDT and CDR2 YYEEEE come from the germline V gene. Between the trimmed V and J ends, which lost 2 bases and 2 bases, there was a span of 11 bases. In DNA, the CDR3 is TGTGCCAGCAGCTTATTCAGACAGGCCTACGAGCAGTACTTC. Translating it yields CASSLFRQAYEQYF.

The chain links TRBV30 to TRBJ2-7; 8 bases fit TRBD2. The germline CDR1 and CDR2 sequences are GTSNPN and SVGIG (reference sequence). CDR3 length: 15 amino acids. Trimming at V came to 2 bases and at J to 1 base, leaving 7 bases not matched to a gene. The CDR3 nucleotides are TGTGCCTGGAGTCCACTTTCGGGAGGGTCCTACGAGCAGTACTTC. Translating gives CAWSPLSGGSYEQYF.

This chain joins TRBV5-4 and TRBJ1-2; 7 positions agree with TRBD1. J was trimmed by 3 bases and V by 3 bases; bases with no gene match: 8. The germline V gene has CDR1 SGHNT and CDR2 YYREEE (reference sequence). The CDR3 length is 15 residues. The CDR3 here is CASSWDRIVHYGYTF. Written as DNA, the CDR3 is TGTGCCAGCAGCTGGGACAGAATAGTGCACTATGGCTACACCTTC.

The chain uses TRBV29-1 and TRBJ2-2; TRBD2 agrees at 8 bases. With 7 bases clipped from V and 0 bases from J, the junction kept 1 base outside the gene matches. CDR1 is SQVTM, CDR2 ANQGSEA, per germline. The CDR3 runs 13 residues. The CDR3 loop is CSAGGANTGELFF. As DNA, the CDR3 is TGCAGCGCCGGGGGGGCGAACACCGGGGAGCTGTTTTTT.

The chain combines TRBV7-9 with TRBJ2-3; TRBD2 matches 7 bases. J was trimmed by 1 base and V by 6 bases; bases with no gene match: 10. The CDR3 sequence is 16 residues long. Germline-derived CDR1 and CDR2 are SEHNR and FQNEAQ (reference sequence). CDR3 protein: CASRHAPSGRTDTQYF. The DNA for the CDR3 is TGTGCCAGCAGACACGCTCCTAGCGGCCGCACAGATACGCAGTATTTT.

The chain carries TRBV5-1 and TRBJ2-2; D is uncertain. CDR1 and CDR2 from the germline V gene are SGHRS and YFSETQ. V lost 1 base, J lost 5 bases, and 15 bases lay in between. This CDR3 comprises 16 residues. The CDR3, as DNA: TGCGCCAGCAGCTTGAGCGTTGGTGGTGGGACCGGGGAGCTGTTTTTT. The encoded protein is CASSLSVGGGTGELFF.

The V call is TRBV10-3, the J call TRBJ1-1, with D tentatively TRBD1 (6 bases). V was cut by 11 bases and J by 0 bases, with 13 bases left in between. The length of the CDR3 is 13 residues. CDR1 ENHRY and CDR2 SYGVKD come from the germline V gene. CDR3 loop: CAGMRGLNTEAFF. DNA of the CDR3: TGTGCCGGGATGCGGGGGCTGAACACTGAAGCTTTCTTT.

This clone was seen a handful of times. CDR3: CASSLALAGVSYNEQFF. CDR3 bases: TGTGCCAGCAGTTTAGCTTTAGCGGGAGTCTCCTACAATGAGCAGTTCTTC. The chain recombines TRBV27 with TRBJ2-1; 9 bases align to TRBD2. The CDR3 has 17 residues. After removal of 2 bases from V and 0 bases from J, the junction contained 5 bases not matched to a gene. Germline CDR1 and CDR2: MNHEY and SMNVEV (reference sequence).

The chain couples TRBV6-5 to TRBJ1-1; no clear D gene. The length of the CDR3 is 13 residues. V lost 1 base, J lost 1 base, and 4 bases lay in between. Germline V gives CDR1 MNHEY, CDR2 SVGAGI. The CDR3, as DNA: TGTGCCAGCAGTTACTTCTGGAACACTGAAGCTTTCTTT. Translated: CASSYFWNTEAFF.

V usage is TRBV7-6 and J usage is TRBJ1-4; D is ambiguous. CDR1 and CDR2 from the germline V gene are SGHVS and FNYEAQ. This CDR3 contains 15 residues. V was pared by 0 bases and J by 5 bases, with 10 bases between. CDR3 DNA sequence: TGTGCCAGCAGCTTAGCGCTAGGGAGAAATGAAAAACTGTTTTTT. Translated: CASSLALGRNEKLFF.